One sample yielded the 20 T cell receptor beta chains listed below, sequenced in a study of regulatory T cells in long-lasting Graves disease. With iRepertoire HTBI primers and Arm-PCR of CDR3 regions, TCR beta libraries were built. TCRdb processed the multiplex PCR reads anew with MiXCR; each CDR3 protein has one entry. This repertoire shows about 340,000 distinct CDR3 sequences, about 19% found once; its top ten account for 25% to 30%. The time point is: persistent/refractory GD, antithyroid drugs over 5 years with positive TRAb. Scientists built the TCR library using RNA that was extracted from PBMCs. The input for sequencing was peripheral blood mononuclear cells (PBMCs), taken when the disease was refractory, from a patient treated with antithyroid drugs. The receptors were gathered from a female donor with Graves disease.

The J gene is TRBJ1-5, the V gene TRBV30, with unresolved D. V lost 1 base and J 0 bases, leaving 7 bases between the germline ends. The length of the CDR3 is 14 residues. Germline V lookup: CDR1 GTSNPN, CDR2 SVGIG (reference sequence). CDR3 amino acids: CAWSDLNSNQPQHF. The CDR3 coding sequence is TGTGCCTGGAGTGACCTAAATAGCAATCAGCCCCAGCATTTT.

This clonotype was recorded many times. The V call is TRBV12-3 or TRBV12-4, the J call TRBJ1-2, with D perhaps matching TRBD1 (6 bases). The V gene lost 3 bases and the J gene lost 4 bases, with 12 bases spanning the gap. The CDR3 spans 14 residues. In DNA, the CDR3 is TGTGCCAGCAGTTTGTCCGGACAGCCCTATGGCTACACCTTC. It encodes CASSLSGQPYGYTF.

A remark on this clonotype: A far more abundant clone sits one base away, making this likely a read error. This chain connects TRBV6-5 to TRBJ2-5; D is ambiguous. CDR1 and CDR2 (germline): MNHEY, SVGAGI. The CDR3 loop spans 13 amino acids. CDR3 bases: TGTGCCAGCAGTTACGAGGTCGGAGAGACCCGGTACTTC. It is translated as CASSYEVGETRYF.

This chain connects TRBV24-1 to TRBJ1-2; D unresolved. V was cut by 5 bases and J by 8 bases, with 20 bases left in between. The CDR3 covers 15 residues. Germline V CDR1 and CDR2: KGHDR, SFDVKD. CDR3 coding DNA: TGTGCCACCAGTGGGGCATCGAACACCTTTGGGGGCTACACCTTC. Its translation: CATSGASNTFGGYTF.

The chain combines TRBV6-1 with TRBJ1-5, with D tentatively TRBD1 (6 bases). The V gene's germline CDR1 is MNHNS and CDR2 SASEGT. V lost 5 bases, J lost 5 bases, and 19 bases lay in between. The CDR3 is 16 amino acids. Written as DNA, the CDR3 is TGTGCCAGCAGTACACTCGGCAGGGGCAGGGATCAGCCCCAGCATTTT. Amino acids: CASSTLGRGRDQPQHF.

This clonotype was picked up a small number of times. The V call is TRBV4-1, the J call TRBJ1-1; weak D call: TRBD1 (6 bases). Germline values: CDR1 MGHRA, CDR2 YSYEKL. V lost 6 bases and J 5 bases, leaving 16 bases between the germline ends. The CDR3 extends over 14 amino acids. The CDR3 loop is CASSQQGLWTEAFF. The CDR3 bases are TGCGCCAGCAGTCAACAGGGACTTTGGACTGAAGCTTTCTTT.

Concerning this clonotype: A much larger clone lies a single base off, so this may be a read error. This rearrangement joins TRBV28 to TRBJ2-2; a possible D gene is TRBD1 (6 bases). Germline CDR1 is MDHEN and CDR2 is SYDVKM. CDR3 length: 16 residues. The CDR3 sequence: CVSSLSSGDRAGELFF. CDR3 sequence (DNA): TGTGTCAGCAGTTTATCATCAGGGGACCGAGCCGGGGAGCTGTTTTTT.

The table lists this clonotype with many counts. CDR3 DNA: TGTGCCAGCACCTGGGGGATCGCGGCCCTCCACTTT. Translated, it gives CASTWGIAALHF. The rearrangement links TRBV7-8 to TRBJ1-6; D is perhaps TRBD1 (5 bases). This CDR3 has 12 residues. V was pared by 7 bases and J by 14 bases, with 15 bases between. Germline-derived CDR1 and CDR2 are SGHVS and FQNEAQ.

This chain connects TRBV28 to TRBJ2-1; 16 bases are shared with TRBD2. The CDR3 length is 14 residues. Germline CDR1 is MDHEN and CDR2 is SYDVKM. V shed 6 bases, J shed 16 bases, and the junction held 9 bases outside the gene matches. The CDR3 coding sequence is TGTGCCAGCAGGGAAGGGACTAGCGGGGGGGCCTACTTCTTC. This codes for CASREGTSGGAYFF.

This chain connects TRBV7-9 to TRBJ1-4; 8 nucleotides line up with TRBD1. The CDR3 covers 15 residues. Germline V gene data show CDR1 as SEHNR and CDR2 as FQNEAQ (reference sequence). The V gene end was trimmed by 3 bases and the J gene end by 4 bases; junction bases not matched to a gene: 4. This chain's CDR3 is CASSFSTGGNEKLFF. CDR3 nucleotides: TGTGCCAGCAGCTTTAGTACAGGGGGTAATGAAAAACTGTTTTTT.

This clonotype occurred many times. The rearrangement joins TRBV2 to TRBJ2-7; D remains unclear. This CDR3 contains 14 residues. In germline, CDR1 is SNHLY, CDR2 FYNNEI. The V gene lost 2 bases and the J gene lost 2 bases, with 10 bases spanning the gap. Written as DNA, the CDR3 is TGTGCCAGCAGTGAACCTTTCCGGGCCTACGAGCAGTACTTC. Amino acids: CASSEPFRAYEQYF.

This clonotype was seen at least ten times. V is TRBV3-1 and J is TRBJ1-6; D is perhaps TRBD1 (5 bases). Per germline, CDR1 LGHDT and CDR2 YNNKEL (reference sequence). The V and J ends lost 2 bases and 9 bases respectively, with 8 bases between them. This CDR3 spans 13 amino acids. The CDR3 spells CASSQRRGSPLHF. CDR3 DNA: TGTGCCAGCAGCCAACGAAGGGGTTCACCCCTCCACTTT.

A few counts support this clonotype. The rearrangement uses TRBV6-1 and TRBJ2-3; 7 positions match TRBD2. Germline CDR1 reads MNHNS; CDR2 reads SASEGT. Germline trimming cut 6 bases from V and 5 bases from J; bases unmatched to any gene: 8. The CDR3 spans 14 residues. The CDR3 is CASRDPGGEDTQYF. The CDR3 region has the DNA TGTGCCAGCAGAGACCCTGGGGGGGAAGATACGCAGTATTTT.

The chain has TRBV6-2 or TRBV6-3 and TRBJ1-3, with D hard to call. Germline V CDR1 and CDR2: MNHEY, SVGEGT. CDR3 length: 14 amino acids. V lost 6 bases and J lost 0, with 9 bases in between. CDR3 in DNA: TGTGCCAGCAGCCCCTCAGCCTCTGGAAACACCATATATTTT. Amino acid sequence: CASSPSASGNTIYF.

This clonotype was detected many times. V is TRBV12-3 or TRBV12-4 and J is TRBJ2-2; 9 bases agree with TRBD2. Trimming cost V 5 bases and J 2 bases; bases outside gene matches: 12. The CDR3 contains 18 residues. The CDR3 DNA follows: TGTGCCAGCAGTCCTCGGGTTGCGGGAGGGCCAAACACCGGGGAGCTGTTTTTT. Its translation is CASSPRVAGGPNTGELFF.

This clonotype was counted only a few times. V is TRBV29-1 and J is TRBJ1-1; no reliable D call. CDR3 length equals 13 residues. Trimming shortened V by 0 bases and J by 1 base, and 6 bases separated the two germline ends. Germline CDR1 reads SQVTM; CDR2 reads ANQGSEA. The CDR3 DNA sequence: TGCAGCGTTGAAGAGGGTACGAACACTGAAGCTTTCTTT. As protein: CSVEEGTNTEAFF.

This clonotype appeared many times. The chain links TRBV2 to TRBJ1-5, with D hard to call. The V end lost 4 bases, the J end lost 0 bases, and 7 bases lay between the germline ends. The CDR3 runs to 14 residues. In germline, CDR1 is SNHLY, CDR2 FYNNEI. The CDR3 nucleotides read TGTGCCAGCAGTGCCATTCATAGCAATCAGCCCCAGCATTTT. Its translation: CASSAIHSNQPQHF.

This clonotype has ten or more counts. V is TRBV11-2 and J is TRBJ1-1; D is possibly TRBD1 (6 bases). Germline CDR1 is SGHAT and CDR2 is FQNNGV. The CDR3 is 16 amino acids. With 6 bases removed from V and 1 base from J, the gap between germline ends came to 18 bases. The CDR3 reads CASSIRLSGANTEAFF. CDR3 nucleotides: TGTGCCAGCAGTATTAGGTTGTCAGGGGCGAACACTGAAGCTTTCTTT.

The table lists this clonotype with many counts. V is TRBV11-3 and J is TRBJ1-2; D is ambiguous. Germline CDR1 and CDR2: SGHNT and YENEEA. Trimming pared 1 base from V and 4 bases from J, leaving 4 bases between. The CDR3 has 12 amino acids. This CDR3 reads CASSLVGYGYTF. The CDR3 coding sequence is TGTGCCAGCAGCTTAGTTGGCTATGGCTACACCTTC.

This clonotype was seen repeatedly, ten times or more. J is TRBJ1-4 and V is TRBV28; 9 nucleotides match TRBD1. Germline lookup yields CDR1 MDHEN and CDR2 SYDVKM. V shed 2 bases, J shed 9 bases, and the junction held 7 bases outside the gene matches. The CDR3 spans 15 residues. CDR3 bases: TGTGCCAGCAGTTTAATGGGACAGGGCAAGAAAAAACTGTTTTTT. Its translation is CASSLMGQGKKKLFF.